The source of this T cell receptor beta chain is a study of a mutant IDH1 vaccine in newly diagnosed glioma. Study information: Commencement of vaccination occurred 4-6 weeks following radiotherapy alone, or concurrently with temozolomide cycles. The therapy given earlier, which was standard therapy, consisted of radiotherapy, temozolomide, or both, and most of the patients received both.

In this sample, this clone turned up a few times. The antigen is undetermined. Only in-frame clones appear in the TCRdb table, and some are missing; sequencing was by immunoSEQ multiplex PCR. The sample includes around 33,000 clones, around 87% seen only once; the top ten take approximately 12%. The CDR3 totals 15 residues. Trimming stripped 0 bases from V and 4 bases from J, with 12 bases between. Germline CDR1 is SGHRS and CDR2 is YFSETQ. Time point: week 47, end of study. Doses comprised 300 ug of mutant IDH1 20-mer peptide each, plus topical imiquimod. Weeks 1, 3, 5, 7, 11, 15, 19 and 23 were when patients received their eight vaccinations.

The V call is TRBV5-1, the J call TRBJ2-3; D is uncertain. The TCR comes from a woman in her 30s with glioma. The sample here was PBMCs, taken from a glioma patient whose treatment included an IDH1 peptide vaccine. The CDR3 region has the DNA TGCGCCAGCAGCTTGGGGTCCCTTTGGGCAGATACGCAGTATTTT. Encoded protein: CASSLGSLWADTQYF.